The 14 T cell receptor beta chains reported below all come from one sample, sequenced in a study of identical twins. TCRdb ran MiXCR on the 5' RACE reads and lists one entry per CDR3 protein. The data hold 420,000 or so distinct CDR3 sequences, with under 20% observed a single time. The sample was naive T cells sorted from blood. These receptor sequences come from a man between 50 and 59 years old in good health.

This clonotype was seen more than once but under ten times. The gene calls are TRBV30 and TRBJ2-3; a possible D gene is TRBD2 (6 bases). Trimming took 2 bases from V and 2 from J, leaving 11 bases between them. The CDR3 spans 14 residues. Germline V CDR1 and CDR2: GTSNPN, SVGIG (reference sequence). The CDR3 is CAWSFGTDTDTQYF. The CDR3 coding sequence is TGTGCCTGGAGTTTCGGGACTGACACAGATACGCAGTATTTT. Combining the CDR3 with reference TRBV30 and TRBJ2-3 gives the whole variable domain SQTIHQWPATLVQPVGSPLSLECTVEGTSNPNLYWYRQAAGRGLQLLFYSVGIGQISSEVPQNLSASRPQDRQFILSSKKLLLSDSGFYLCAWSFGTDTDTQYFGPGTRLTVL.

This clonotype was picked up many times. The genes are TRBV12-3 or TRBV12-4 and TRBJ1-1; weak D call: TRBD1 (6 bases). The CDR3 length is 13 residues. Trimming removed 10 bases from V and 2 bases from J, with 14 bases in between. The CDR3 sequence is CATQLGGNTEAFF. In nucleotides, the CDR3 is TGTGCCACTCAGCTAGGGGGAAACACTGAAGCTTTCTTT.

DNA of the CDR3: TGTGCCAGCAGTTTCCTTGAGGGATTGCCCCAGCATTTT. Translation: CASSFLEGLPQHF. This chain links TRBV12-3 or TRBV12-4 with TRBJ1-5; the D is unclear. The CDR3 covers 13 residues. Trimming pared 3 bases from V and 9 bases from J, leaving 12 bases between.

This clonotype was observed a few times. The DNA of the CDR3 is TGCGCCAGCAGCCAAGATGAGGGAGCGGGGAAAGGAAATGAGCAGTTCTTC. Translating it yields CASSQDEGAGKGNEQFF. The rearrangement links TRBV4-3 to TRBJ2-1, with 7 bases matching TRBD2. This CDR3 contains 17 residues. The ends lost 0 bases at V and 7 bases at J; junction bases unmatched: 12. Germline V gene sequence: CDR1 LGHNA, CDR2 YSLEER.

This clonotype occurred a few times. The chain employs TRBV20-1 and TRBJ2-2, with TRBD1 as a possible D gene (5 bases). CDR1 DFQATT and CDR2 SNEGSKA come from the germline V gene (reference sequence). Between the trimmed V and J ends, which lost 0 bases and 6 bases, there was a span of 11 bases. This CDR3 has 14 amino acids. The CDR3 nucleotides are TGCAGTGCTAGAGATCCCAGGGTGGCCGGGGAGCTGTTTTTT. Translating gives CSARDPRVAGELFF.

This clonotype was detected many times. The chain combines TRBV12-3 or TRBV12-4 with TRBJ2-5; 10 nucleotides agree with TRBD2. Trimming cost V 1 base and J 4 bases; bases outside gene matches: 3. The CDR3 sequence is 15 residues long. CDR3 protein: CASSLGLAGVETQYF. The CDR3 bases are TGTGCCAGCAGTTTAGGGCTAGCGGGGGTAGAGACCCAGTACTTC.

J is TRBJ1-1 and V is TRBV27, with 7 bases aligning to TRBD1. The V gene's germline CDR1 is MNHEY and CDR2 SMNVEV (reference sequence). This CDR3 comprises 11 residues. J gave up 11 bases and V 6 bases, and 6 bases lay outside the gene matches. CDR3 DNA: TGTGCCAGCAGGACCGGGACAGTTGCTTTCTTT. Translation: CASRTGTVAFF.

The chain carries TRBV19 and TRBJ2-6, with a tentative D call TRBD2 (6 bases). Per the germline V gene, CDR1 is LNHDA and CDR2 is SQIVND (reference sequence). V lost 1 base and J 0 bases, leaving 16 bases between the germline ends. The CDR3 runs to 19 residues. This CDR3 is CASSIGLGRGLSGANVLTF. The CDR3 coding sequence is TGTGCCAGTAGTATAGGTCTAGGTAGGGGACTCTCTGGGGCCAACGTCCTGACTTTC.

This clonotype occurred a few times. The CDR3 loop is CASTTESYEQYF. The DNA of the CDR3 is TGTGCCAGCACGACAGAATCCTACGAGCAGTACTTC. The V and J genes are TRBV28 and TRBJ2-7; weak D call: TRBD1 (5 bases). Per germline, CDR1 MDHEN and CDR2 SYDVKM. The V gene lost 7 bases and the J gene lost 1 base, with 8 bases spanning the gap. This CDR3 contains 12 residues.

This clonotype was counted a few times. The chain is built from TRBV27 and TRBJ2-5; 8 nucleotides align to TRBD1. Losses at the gene ends were 4 bases for V and 4 bases for J; bases not matched to a gene: 11. The CDR3 covers 16 residues. Germline V gene lookup returns CDR1 MNHEY and CDR2 SMNVEV (reference sequence). CDR3 coding DNA: TGTGCCAGCAGTTCGCCCCAGACAGGGGCAGGAGAGACCCAGTACTTC. Its protein is CASSSPQTGAGETQYF.

This clonotype was seen only a few times. This rearrangement joins TRBV5-1 to TRBJ1-2; weak D call: TRBD1 (6 bases). CDR3 length: 14 residues. Germline V CDR1 and CDR2: SGHRS, YFSETQ. V was shortened by 3 bases and J by 2 bases, with 11 bases between the two germline ends. The CDR3 loop reads CASSSGTLNYGYTF. The CDR3 DNA sequence: TGCGCCAGCAGCTCCGGGACACTAAACTATGGCTACACCTTC.

This clonotype was picked up many times. The V gene is TRBV5-1, the J gene TRBJ2-3; D perhaps matches TRBD1 (6 bases). The CDR3 covers 14 residues. Germline V lookup: CDR1 SGHRS, CDR2 YFSETQ. Trimming left V 4 bases short and J 6 bases short, with 15 bases between. Here the CDR3 DNA reads TGCGCCAGCAGCGGGGGCCAAGACGTGGATACGCAGTATTTT. It is translated as CASSGGQDVDTQYF.

This clonotype occurred a few times. In DNA, the CDR3 is TGTGCCAGCAGCTTAGATCAGGGGAGTTCACCCCTCCACTTT. Encoded protein: CASSLDQGSSPLHF. This chain connects TRBV7-9 to TRBJ1-6; D is possibly TRBD1 (6 bases). The germline V gene has CDR1 SEHNR and CDR2 FQNEAQ (reference sequence). The CDR3 spans 14 residues. V shed 1 base and J shed 9 bases, with 10 bases lying between them.

The rearrangement joins TRBV27 to TRBJ2-2, with TRBD2 as a possible D gene (6 bases). This CDR3 region has 15 residues. The V gene lost 1 base and the J gene lost 3 bases, with 9 bases spanning the gap. Germline lookup yields CDR1 MNHEY and CDR2 SMNVEV (reference sequence). CDR3 sequence (DNA): TGTGCCAGCAGTTTATTTTGGGGGGACACCGGGGAGCTGTTTTTT. It yields the protein CASSLFWGDTGELFF.